The 24 T cell receptor beta chains reported below all come from one sample, sequenced in a study of T cells in Graves' hyperthyroidism and ophthalmopathy. Amplified TCR beta CDR3 regions came from RNA transcripts. First-round RT-PCR of the TCR CDR3 relied on the HTBI primer set. TCRdb ran MiXCR on the multiplex PCR reads and lists one entry per CDR3 protein. The top ten hold under 8% of the sample, which has approximately 560,000 distinct CDR3 sequences, roughly 14% seen once. Source material: blood. Every receptor here comes from a woman aged 25 to 39 with Graves' hyperthyroidism.

The chain links TRBV11-2 to TRBJ2-7; the match to TRBD2 covers 7 bases. Per germline, CDR1 SGHAT and CDR2 FQNNGV. The trim removed 5 bases at V and 2 bases at J, leaving 6 bases unmatched. CDR3 size: 14 residues. The CDR3 DNA reads as TGTGCCAGCAGCCGGGACTACGATCCCTACGAGCAGTACTTC. It yields the protein CASSRDYDPYEQYF.

This clonotype showed up many times. The chain recombines TRBV12-3 or TRBV12-4 with TRBJ2-2; no clear D. With 8 bases removed from V and 5 bases from J, the gap between germline ends came to 6 bases. There are 11 residues in the CDR3. The CDR3 region is CASGRTGELFF. In nucleotides, the CDR3 is TGTGCCAGCGGTCGGACCGGGGAGCTGTTTTTT.

This clonotype showed up just a few times. J is TRBJ2-3 and V is TRBV5-1; tentative D call: TRBD1 (5 bases). The V end lost 0 bases, the J end lost 6 bases, and 11 bases lay between the germline ends. This CDR3 comprises 14 residues. Germline V gives CDR1 SGHRS, CDR2 YFSETQ. The CDR3 loop is CASSLVPGSDTQYF. In DNA, the CDR3 is TGCGCCAGCAGCTTGGTCCCAGGGTCGGATACGCAGTATTTT.

In its sample, this clonotype was seen many times. The chain employs TRBV27 and TRBJ1-1, with TRBD1 matching over 7 bases. The CDR3 has 12 residues. With 6 bases clipped from V and 6 bases from J, the junction kept 4 bases outside the gene matches. Germline V lookup: CDR1 MNHEY, CDR2 SMNVEV (reference sequence). CDR3 region: CASSRGGPEAFF. In nucleotides, the CDR3 is TGTGCCAGCAGCAGAGGGGGCCCTGAAGCTTTCTTT.

This chain uses TRBV29-1 with TRBJ2-2; D might be TRBD2 (6 bases). This CDR3 region has 17 residues. Trimming took 4 bases from V and 0 from J, leaving 18 bases between them. Germline CDR1 reads SQVTM; CDR2 reads ANQGSEA. In DNA, the CDR3 is TGCAGCGTTGTAGCTGGCACTAGCACTACGAACACCGGGGAGCTGTTTTTT. This gives the protein CSVVAGTSTTNTGELFF.

V and J are TRBV28 and TRBJ2-1; TRBD2 aligns across 7 bases. Germline CDR1 is MDHEN and CDR2 is SYDVKM. The CDR3 spans 18 residues. Trimming cost V 0 bases and J 0 bases; bases outside gene matches: 8. The CDR3 coding sequence is TGTGCCAGCAGTTTATGGGACCTAGCGGCGAACTCCTACAATGAGCAGTTCTTC. Amino acids: CASSLWDLAANSYNEQFF.

The J gene is TRBJ2-2, the V gene TRBV20-1; 10 nucleotides line up with TRBD2. CDR1 is DFQATT, CDR2 SNEGSKA, per germline (reference sequence). The J segment lost 3 bases and the V segment lost 0 bases, leaving 7 bases of the junction unmatched. The CDR3 sequence is 17 residues long. The CDR3 region is CSARDWGAGGHTGELFF. The CDR3 DNA reads as TGCAGTGCTAGAGATTGGGGAGCGGGAGGGCACACCGGGGAGCTGTTTTTT.

The rearrangement links TRBV6-6 to TRBJ2-7; D is uncertain. Deletions cut 2 bases from V and 2 bases from J, with 13 bases between. The CDR3 has 15 amino acids. Looked up from germline, CDR1 is MNHNY and CDR2 is SVGAGI (reference sequence). CDR3 nucleotides: TGTGCCAGCAGTTACATCCACGAAAACCCCTACGAGCAGTACTTC. Translating gives CASSYIHENPYEQYF.

This clonotype appeared many times. The J gene is TRBJ2-2, the V gene TRBV6-1, with D unclear. Germline V gene lookup returns CDR1 MNHNS and CDR2 SASEGT. V was shortened by 4 bases and J by 2 bases, with 8 bases between the two germline ends. The CDR3 runs 14 residues. DNA of the CDR3: TGTGCCAGCAGTGTCCGCCATAACACCGGGGAGCTGTTTTTT. Residues: CASSVRHNTGELFF.

This clonotype appeared many times. The V gene is TRBV5-1, the J gene TRBJ2-1, with 12 nucleotides matching TRBD2. Germline-derived CDR1 and CDR2 are SGHRS and YFSETQ. The junction had 10 bases not matched to a gene; V was cut back by 5 bases and J by 10 bases. The CDR3 runs to 15 residues. CDR3 sequence (DNA): TGCGCCAGCAGGTCGGGACTAGCGGGTCTAAAGGAGCAGTTCTTC. Amino acids: CASRSGLAGLKEQFF.

The sample holds many counts of this clonotype. The chain links TRBV28 to TRBJ2-1; 7 bases agree with TRBD2. Germline lookup yields CDR1 MDHEN and CDR2 SYDVKM. This CDR3 comprises 15 residues. Germline trimming cut 8 bases from V and 4 bases from J; bases unmatched to any gene: 11. For the CDR3, the DNA is TGTGCCAGCCGGCTGGGAGGGCCCGGGTACAATGAGCAGTTCTTC. Encoded protein: CASRLGGPGYNEQFF.

Ten or more counts support this clonotype. The chain joins TRBV3-1 to TRBJ2-7; TRBD2 matches 8 bases. The CDR3 has 15 residues. Germline CDR1 reads LGHDT; CDR2 reads YNNKEL (reference sequence). V was clipped by 5 bases and J by 4 bases; unmatched bases: 10. In nucleotides, the CDR3 is TGTGCCAGCAGCGGTAGCGGGGAAAGGCTATACGAGCAGTACTTC. Translating gives CASSGSGERLYEQYF.

This clonotype was recorded a few times. The J gene is TRBJ2-3, the V gene TRBV4-1, with 10 bases identical to TRBD2. This CDR3 has 15 residues. CDR1 and CDR2 from the germline V gene are MGHRA and YSYEKL. The V gene end was trimmed by 4 bases and the J gene end by 4 bases; junction bases not matched to a gene: 5. This CDR3 reads CASSRLAGAADTQYF. The CDR3, as DNA: TGCGCCAGCAGCCGGCTAGCGGGAGCCGCAGATACGCAGTATTTT.

This clonotype is labeled medium-sized. The rearrangement joins TRBV20-1 to TRBJ2-3, with D unresolved. CDR1 and CDR2 from the germline V gene are DFQATT and SNEGSKA (reference sequence). V dropped 6 bases and J dropped 10 bases, with 11 bases sitting between them. This CDR3 is 10 amino acids long. CDR3 bases: TGCAGTGCCCACAGAATGCCGCAGTATTTT. Amino acid sequence: CSAHRMPQYF.

This clonotype was picked up a small number of times. The chain couples TRBV24-1 to TRBJ2-1; no firm D call. Trimming removed 5 bases from V and 9 bases from J, with 10 bases in between. Germline V gene lookup returns CDR1 KGHDR and CDR2 SFDVKD. The CDR3 contains 12 residues. This CDR3 reads CATSVSGVEQFF. The CDR3 coding sequence is TGTGCCACCAGTGTTTCTGGGGTTGAGCAGTTCTTC.

V gene TRBV6-2 or TRBV6-3 combines with J gene TRBJ2-1, with TRBD1 matching over 7 bases. With V trimmed by 6 bases and J by 10 bases, 12 bases remained unmatched. Germline V gives CDR1 MNHEY, CDR2 SVGEGT. The CDR3 runs 14 residues. This CDR3 reads CASSPTGRRGEQFF. In nucleotides, the CDR3 is TGTGCCAGCAGCCCGACAGGGCGCCGAGGGGAGCAGTTCTTC.

A few counts support this clonotype. The genes are TRBV5-1 and TRBJ1-4; 9 nucleotides agree with TRBD1. CDR1 is SGHRS, CDR2 YFSETQ, per germline. The CDR3 runs to 15 residues. V dropped 3 bases and J dropped 6; count of bases not matched to a gene: 6. CDR3 sequence: CASSSTGGKDEKLFF. Written as DNA, the CDR3 is TGCGCCAGCAGCTCGACAGGGGGTAAGGATGAAAAACTGTTTTTT.

This clonotype was seen more than once but under ten times. The chain is built from TRBV5-1 and TRBJ1-2; a weak D match, TRBD1 (5 bases). V was trimmed by 5 bases and J by 4 bases, leaving 15 bases between them. The germline V gene encodes CDR1 SGHRS and CDR2 YFSETQ. The CDR3 totals 14 residues. For the CDR3, the DNA is TGCGCCAGCAGACCGGGGGACTCGCTCTATGGCTACACCTTC. Its translation: CASRPGDSLYGYTF.

This clonotype was detected ten times or more. This rearrangement joins TRBV27 to TRBJ1-4; 11 bases fit TRBD1. Germline CDR1 and CDR2: MNHEY and SMNVEV (reference sequence). Trimming cost V 4 bases and J 2 bases; bases outside gene matches: 9. The CDR3 is 18 residues long. This CDR3 reads CASSYRWTGGQTNEKLFF. The CDR3, as DNA: TGTGCCAGCAGTTACCGGTGGACAGGGGGCCAGACTAATGAAAAACTGTTTTTT.

At least ten counts were recorded for this clonotype. V gene TRBV5-4 combines with J gene TRBJ2-3, with 11 positions matching TRBD2. With 3 bases clipped from V and 0 bases from J, the junction kept 3 bases outside the gene matches. Germline CDR1 SGHNT, CDR2 YYREEE (reference sequence). The CDR3 spans 16 residues. The CDR3 spells CASSSVAGGSTDTQYF. CDR3 coding DNA: TGTGCCAGCAGCTCTGTAGCGGGAGGGAGCACAGATACGCAGTATTTT. The full variable domain, in which reference TRBV5-4 and TRBJ2-3 provide the parts outside the CDR3, is ETGVTQSPTHLIKTRGQQVTLRCSSQSGHNTVSWYQQALGQGPQFIFQYYREEENGRGNFPPRFSGLQFPNYSSELNVNALELDDSALYLCASSSVAGGSTDTQYFGPGTRLTVL.

The chain combines TRBV4-2 with TRBJ2-3; no clear D. V was shortened by 1 base and J by 2 bases, with 13 bases between the two germline ends. There are 16 residues in the CDR3. The V gene's germline CDR1 is LGHNA and CDR2 YNFKEQ. The CDR3 protein is CASSQGSATTTDTQYF. CDR3 DNA: TGTGCCAGCAGCCAAGGGTCTGCTACAACCACAGATACGCAGTATTTT.

The chain carries TRBV10-3 and TRBJ1-1; D is possibly TRBD1 (5 bases). The CDR3 is 14 residues long. V dropped 4 bases and J dropped 6 bases, with 15 bases sitting between them. In germline, CDR1 is ENHRY, CDR2 SYGVKD. The CDR3 loop is CAISGERVGAEAFF. The CDR3 DNA sequence: TGTGCCATCAGTGGGGAGAGGGTGGGGGCTGAAGCTTTCTTT.

This clonotype occurred many times. The V gene is TRBV7-2, the J gene TRBJ2-1; tentatively, D is TRBD2 (7 bases). V was shortened by 6 bases and J by 6 bases, with 18 bases between the two germline ends. This CDR3 is 15 amino acids long. Germline CDR1 SGHTA, CDR2 FQGNSA. The DNA for the CDR3 is TGTGCCAGCAGGCCCGGGGGGCTCTTGGGCAATGAGCAGTTCTTC. This translates into CASRPGGLLGNEQFF. The full variable domain, in which reference TRBV7-2 and TRBJ2-1 provide the parts outside the CDR3, is GAGVSQSPSNKVTEKGKDVELRCDPISGHTALYWYRQSLGQGLEFLIYFQGNSAPDKSGLPSDRFSAERTGGSVSTLTIQRTQQEDSAVYLCASRPGGLLGNEQFFGPGTRLTVL.

This clonotype was recorded a few times. This chain links TRBV10-3 with TRBJ1-5; possibly TRBD1 for D (6 bases). Trimming cost V 6 bases and J 4 bases, with 10 bases left between them. The CDR3 extends over 13 amino acids. Per the germline V gene, CDR1 is ENHRY and CDR2 is SYGVKD. CDR3 region: CAISAGENQPQHF. CDR3 in DNA: TGTGCCATCAGCGCAGGGGAAAATCAGCCCCAGCATTTT.